The 20 T cell receptor beta chains in this list originate from one sample, sequenced in a study of blood T cell repertoires in COVID-19. Clones were sequenced by immunoSEQ multiplex PCR, and TCRdb holds only the in-frame ones, with some missing. Seen here are some 82,000 clones, around 81% observed once, and the top ten hold roughly 40%. The sample comprised peripheral blood. The source of these receptors is a man older than 75 with acute or convalescent COVID-19.

This rearrangement joins TRBV18 to TRBJ2-1; TRBD1 is a possible D gene (5 bases). V was pared by 4 bases and J by 4 bases, with 8 bases between. The CDR3 has 13 amino acids. In germline, CDR1 is KGHSH, CDR2 LQKENI. The CDR3 spells CASSLTGYNEQFF. The CDR3 nucleotides are TGTGCCAGCTCACTAACAGGTTACAATGAGCAGTTCTTC.

The CDR3 here is CASSSSGTLTGELFF. CDR3 DNA sequence: TGTGCCAGCAGCTCCTCCGGGACACTAACCGGGGAGCTGTTTTTT. This chain links TRBV13 with TRBJ2-2, with a tentative D call TRBD1 (6 bases). This CDR3 has 15 residues. Trimming took 4 bases from V and 5 from J, leaving 14 bases between them. The germline V gene encodes CDR1 PRHDT and CDR2 FYEKMQ (reference sequence). The entire variable domain, with the rest obtained from reference TRBV13 and TRBJ2-2, is as follows: AAGVIQSPRHLIKEKRETATLKCYPIPRHDTVYWYQQGPGQDPQFLISFYEKMQSDKGSIPDRFSAQQFSDYHSELNMSSLELGDSALYFCASSSSGTLTGELFFGEGSRLTVL.

The CDR3 loop is CAIKGVGWDTEAFF. The CDR3 nucleotides read TGTGCCATAAAGGGGGTCGGGTGGGACACTGAAGCTTTCTTT. The chain is built from TRBV2 and TRBJ1-1; TRBD1 is a possible D gene (6 bases). CDR1 and CDR2 (germline): SNHLY, FYNNEI. CDR3 length equals 14 residues. Trimming took off 10 bases at V and 3 bases at J, with 18 bases between the two ends.

The chain carries TRBV5-4 and TRBJ2-2, with 8 bases that match TRBD2. The junction had 4 bases not matched to a gene; V was cut back by 4 bases and J by 2 bases. Germline lookup yields CDR1 SGHNT and CDR2 YYREEE (reference sequence). The CDR3 runs to 15 residues. DNA of the CDR3: TGTGCCAGCAGCGATCTAGCGGGCAACACCGGGGAGCTGTTTTTT. Protein: CASSDLAGNTGELFF.

The rearrangement uses TRBV30 and TRBJ1-5; 9 bases match TRBD1. Trimming cost V 1 base and J 9 bases; bases outside gene matches: 7. This CDR3 spans 14 amino acids. Germline V CDR1 and CDR2: GTSNPN, SVGIG (reference sequence). The CDR3 sequence is CAWSADRGSRPQHF. Written as DNA, the CDR3 is TGTGCCTGGAGTGCGGACAGGGGAAGTCGGCCCCAGCATTTT.

The chain recombines TRBV7-3 with TRBJ1-1, with D possibly matching TRBD1 (5 bases). The CDR3 is made up of 14 amino acids. CDR1 and CDR2 from the germline V gene are SGHTA and FQGTGA. With 7 bases removed from V and 2 bases from J, the gap between germline ends came to 14 bases. CDR3 region: CASKGGRANTEAFF. CDR3 DNA: TGTGCCAGCAAAGGCGGCAGGGCTAACACTGAAGCTTTCTTT. Full variable domain (missing parts from reference TRBV7-3 and TRBJ1-1): GAGVSQTPSNKVTEKGKYVELRCDPISGHTALYWYRQSLGQGPEFLIYFQGTGAADDSGLPNDRFFAVRPEGSVSTLKIQRTERGDSAVYLCASKGGRANTEAFFGQGTRLTVV.

This chain connects TRBV28 to TRBJ2-1; 8 nucleotides align to TRBD1. Trimming took 6 bases from V and 8 from J; bases not matched to a gene: 12. The CDR3 sequence is 15 residues long. Germline CDR1 reads MDHEN; CDR2 reads SYDVKM. CDR3 sequence reads: CASSTGQALKDEQFF. Here the CDR3 DNA reads TGTGCCAGCAGCACGGGACAGGCCCTGAAGGATGAGCAGTTCTTC. Full variable domain (missing parts from reference TRBV28 and TRBJ2-1): DVKVTQSSRYLVKRTGEKVFLECVQDMDHENMFWYRQDPGLGLRLIYFSYDVKMKEKGDIPEGYSVSREKKERFSLILESASTNQTSMYLCASSTGQALKDEQFFGPGTRLTVL.

This clone was counted a few times. V and J are TRBV6-6 and TRBJ2-2; TRBD2 is a possible D gene (5 bases). Looked up from germline, CDR1 is MNHNY and CDR2 is SVGAGI (reference sequence). The CDR3 sequence is 15 residues long. The V end lost 7 bases, the J end lost 0 bases, and 12 bases lay between the germline ends. CDR3 sequence: CASILSGANTGELFF. In DNA form, the CDR3 reads TGTGCCAGCATCTTAAGCGGAGCGAACACCGGGGAGCTGTTTTTT.

V and J are TRBV27 and TRBJ1-2; D is unclear. V lost 3 bases and J 3 bases, leaving 8 bases between the germline ends. The length of the CDR3 is 13 residues. Looked up from germline, CDR1 is MNHEY and CDR2 is SMNVEV (reference sequence). Written as DNA, the CDR3 is TGTGCCAGCAGTTTCGGACTAGACTATGGCTACACCTTC. Encoded protein: CASSFGLDYGYTF.

V is TRBV7-3 and J is TRBJ2-1; the match to TRBD1 covers 10 bases. V lost 2 bases and J lost 7; bases outside the gene matches: 5. The CDR3 extends over 15 amino acids. Germline V lookup: CDR1 SGHTA, CDR2 FQGTGA. This chain's CDR3 is CASSLPGTGANEQFF. The CDR3 nucleotides read TGTGCCAGCAGCTTACCCGGGACAGGGGCGAATGAGCAGTTCTTC.

The chain links TRBV28 to TRBJ2-7; no clear D gene. The CDR3 is 14 amino acids. The germline V and J ends were trimmed by 6 bases and 2 bases, with 14 bases remaining between them. Germline V gene sequence: CDR1 MDHEN, CDR2 SYDVKM. The CDR3 loop is CASSDILPTYEQYF. The CDR3 DNA sequence: TGTGCCAGCAGCGACATTCTACCCACCTACGAGCAGTACTTC.

The chain combines TRBV24-1 with TRBJ1-2, with TRBD1 matching 10 bases. The CDR3 extends over 21 amino acids. V trimming: 3 bases; J trimming: 1 base; junction bases outside the gene matches: 19. Germline CDR1 is KGHDR and CDR2 is SFDVKD. The CDR3 region has the DNA TGTGCCACCAGTGATACGAAACCGACCCGGGACAGGGGCCCCCTTAACTATGGCTACACCTTC. This encodes CATSDTKPTRDRGPLNYGYTF.

V and J are TRBV29-1 and TRBJ1-2, with 11 bases fitting TRBD1. The germline V gene encodes CDR1 SQVTM and CDR2 ANQGSEA. V was pared by 8 bases and J by 5 bases, with 7 bases of the junction left unmatched. The CDR3 runs 13 residues. CDR3 sequence (DNA): TGCAGCACCCGTGGACAGGGGGCGTATGGCTACACCTTC. It encodes CSTRGQGAYGYTF.

This clone was picked up one time. V usage is TRBV5-1 and J usage is TRBJ2-5, with 11 bases lining up with TRBD1. CDR3 size: 16 residues. J gave up 3 bases and V 0 bases, and 4 bases lay outside the gene matches. Germline V gene data show CDR1 as SGHRS and CDR2 as YFSETQ. The CDR3 region is CASSLAGTGGEETQYF. The CDR3 DNA follows: TGCGCCAGCAGCTTGGCCGGGACAGGGGGGGAAGAGACCCAGTACTTC.

The chain combines TRBV2 with TRBJ1-2; D is perhaps TRBD1 (5 bases). The germline CDR1 and CDR2 sequences are SNHLY and FYNNEI. V lost 4 bases, J lost 4 bases, and 10 bases lay in between. The CDR3 is 13 amino acids. The CDR3 coding sequence is TGTGCCAGCAGTGGGGGCACCCTCTATGGCTACACCTTC. The encoded protein is CASSGGTLYGYTF.

This chain joins TRBV6-2 or TRBV6-3 and TRBJ1-5; a possible D gene is TRBD1 (5 bases). CDR1 MNHEY and CDR2 SVGEGT come from the germline V gene. The CDR3 runs 15 residues. Trimming shortened V by 5 bases and J by 1 base, and 12 bases separated the two germline ends. The DNA for the CDR3 is TGTGCCAGCAGTAGACAGAGGACGAGCAATCAGCCCCAGCATTTT. It encodes CASSRQRTSNQPQHF.

The table lists this clone with a count of one. V usage is TRBV2 and J usage is TRBJ2-5; 7 bases map to TRBD1. Germline CDR1 SNHLY, CDR2 FYNNEI. The CDR3 has 15 amino acids. Germline trimming cut 0 bases from V and 3 bases from J; bases unmatched to any gene: 4. CDR3 region: CASSEALQGEETQYF. The CDR3 nucleotides read TGTGCCAGCAGTGAAGCGCTTCAGGGGGAAGAGACCCAGTACTTC.

The DNA of the CDR3 is TGCGCCAGCAGCCAAGTAGCGGGAGTGGAGACCCAGTACTTC. Its protein product is CASSQVAGVETQYF. The rearrangement joins TRBV4-1 to TRBJ2-5, with 9 bases that match TRBD2. The CDR3 length is 14 residues. Trimming took 1 base from V and 5 from J; bases not matched to a gene: 2. The germline V gene encodes CDR1 MGHRA and CDR2 YSYEKL.

The chain recombines TRBV5-6 with TRBJ2-1; TRBD1 might be the D (6 bases). This CDR3 comprises 15 residues. Per germline, CDR1 SGHDT and CDR2 YYEEEE. Trimming took off 4 bases at V and 9 bases at J, with 20 bases between the two ends. The CDR3: CASSPTDRSGGEQFF. DNA of the CDR3: TGTGCCAGCAGCCCGACCGACAGGAGTGGGGGTGAGCAGTTCTTC.

The chain recombines TRBV6-5 with TRBJ2-3; 14 nucleotides match TRBD2. CDR3 length: 15 residues. CDR1 is MNHEY and CDR2 is SVGAGI in the germline V gene. Trimming took 6 bases from V and 7 from J; bases not matched to a gene: 6. CDR3 loop: CASRPGTSGSNTQYF. CDR3 nucleotide sequence: TGTGCCAGCAGGCCCGGGACTAGCGGGAGTAATACGCAGTATTTT.